Listed below are T cell receptor beta chains from one sample, sequenced in a study of TIL therapy for anti-PD-1-resistant metastatic lung cancer. The assay was immunoSEQ multiplex PCR, and TCRdb's table has in-frame clones only and misses some. The repertoire consists of 50,000 or so clones, with 60% to 85% occurring once and the leading ten covering 5.6%. The sequenced sample was tumor tissue, obtained at baseline. Receptor source: a person aged 25-80 years with non-small cell lung cancer. Each CDR3 is given with its conserved first and last residue. The D gene is left open where the match is weak. Clone size, where shown, is once, few, many, or a class for clones that have expanded.

D gene: TRBD2
J gene: TRBJ2-7
clone size: medium-sized
V gene: TRBV4-1
CDR3 length: 16
CDR3 protein: CASSPLRTSGLRGQYF
CDR3 DNA: TGCGCCAGCAGCCCGCTGAGGACTAGCGGACTGCGGGGGCAGTACTTC

D gene: .
J gene: TRBJ1-2
clone size: .
V gene: TRBV20-1
CDR3 length: 10
CDR3 protein: CSAPIYGYTF
CDR3 DNA: TGCAGTGCCCCAATCTATGGCTACACCTTC

D gene: .
J gene: TRBJ2-3
clone size: .
V gene: TRBV5-1
CDR3 length: 15
CDR3 protein: CASSLVPGRTDTQYF
CDR3 DNA: TGCGCCAGCAGCTTGGTTCCGGGCCGCACAGATACGCAGTATTTT

D gene: .
J gene: TRBJ2-5
clone size: .
V gene: TRBV15
CDR3 length: 13
CDR3 protein: CATSRGAGETQYF
CDR3 DNA: TGTGCCACCAGCAGAGGGGCAGGAGAGACCCAGTACTTC

D gene: TRBD2
J gene: TRBJ2-1
clone size: .
V gene: TRBV7-3
CDR3 length: 15
CDR3 protein: CASSYERGAKYEQFF
CDR3 DNA: TGTGCCAGCAGCTATGAGCGGGGGGCTAAGTATGAGCAGTTCTTC

D gene: TRBD1
J gene: TRBJ1-1
clone size: once
V gene: TRBV5-1
CDR3 length: 16
CDR3 protein: CASSLNTGQLNTEAFF
CDR3 DNA: TGCGCCAGCAGCTTAAATACGGGACAGTTGAACACTGAAGCTTTCTTT

D gene: .
J gene: TRBJ2-7
clone size: once
V gene: TRBV5-1
CDR3 length: 14
CDR3 protein: CASSLLAIPYEQYF
CDR3 DNA: TGCGCCAGCAGCTTGCTAGCGATCCCCTACGAGCAGTACTTC

D gene: .
J gene: TRBJ1-4
clone size: .
V gene: TRBV5-6
CDR3 length: 16
CDR3 protein: CASSSNPTGSNEKLFF
CDR3 DNA: TGTGCCAGCAGCTCGAACCCGACAGGTAGTAATGAAAAACTGTTTTTT

D gene: .
J gene: TRBJ2-3
clone size: once
V gene: TRBV7-6
CDR3 length: 14
CDR3 protein: CASSTTALADTQYF
CDR3 DNA: TGTGCCAGCAGCACGACAGCCTTGGCAGATACGCAGTATTTT

D gene: .
J gene: TRBJ1-6
clone size: .
V gene: TRBV5-1
CDR3 length: 14
CDR3 protein: CASSLDFVGYRLHF
CDR3 DNA: TGCGCCAGCAGCTTGGACTTCGTAGGTTATCGCCTCCACTTT

D gene: .
J gene: TRBJ2-7
clone size: once
V gene: TRBV7-2
CDR3 length: 14
CDR3 protein: CASIYQGGTYEQYF
CDR3 DNA: TGTGCCAGCATCTACCAAGGGGGGACCTACGAGCAGTACTTC

D gene: .
J gene: TRBJ1-2
clone size: .
V gene: TRBV5-1
CDR3 length: 15
CDR3 protein: CASSLLSFTGYGYTF
CDR3 DNA: TGCGCCAGCAGCTTGCTTAGTTTTACAGGGTATGGCTACACCTTC

D gene: .
J gene: TRBJ2-7
clone size: .
V gene: TRBV5-1
CDR3 length: 16
CDR3 protein: CASSWGDQRVAYEQYF
CDR3 DNA: TGCGCCAGCAGCTGGGGGGACCAGCGGGTGGCTTACGAGCAGTACTTC

D gene: .
J gene: TRBJ2-7
clone size: .
V gene: TRBV13
CDR3 length: 14
CDR3 protein: CASSLGTETPEQYF
CDR3 DNA: TGTGCCAGCAGTTTAGGCACCGAAACCCCCGAGCAGTACTTC

D gene: .
J gene: TRBJ2-7
clone size: .
V gene: TRBV7-6
CDR3 length: 14
CDR3 protein: CASSLASKGGEQYF
CDR3 DNA: TGTGCCAGCAGCTTAGCGTCAAAGGGCGGCGAGCAGTACTTC

D gene: .
J gene: TRBJ2-7
clone size: .
V gene: TRBV7-9
CDR3 length: 13
CDR3 protein: CASRPLTSYEQYF
CDR3 DNA: TGTGCCAGCAGGCCCCTCACCAGCTACGAGCAGTACTTC

D gene: TRBD1
J gene: TRBJ2-7
clone size: .
V gene: TRBV6-5
CDR3 length: 14
CDR3 protein: CASSPGQGNYEQYF
CDR3 DNA: TGTGCCAGCAGCCCGGGACAGGGTAACTACGAGCAGTACTTC

D gene: .
J gene: TRBJ2-2
clone size: .
V gene: TRBV5-1
CDR3 length: 14
CDR3 protein: CASSRRENTGELFF
CDR3 DNA: TGCGCCAGCAGCCGGAGGGAGAACACCGGGGAGCTGTTTTTT

D gene: .
J gene: TRBJ1-4
clone size: few
V gene: TRBV5-6
CDR3 length: 14
CDR3 protein: CASSLGSSNEKLFF
CDR3 DNA: TGTGCCAGCAGCTTAGGCAGCAGTAATGAAAAACTGTTTTTT

D gene: .
J gene: TRBJ2-1
clone size: .
V gene: TRBV7-2
CDR3 length: 15
CDR3 protein: CASSLAGISYNEQFF
CDR3 DNA: TGTGCCAGCAGCTTGGCTGGTATCTCCTACAATGAGCAGTTCTTC

D gene: .
J gene: TRBJ2-1
clone size: once
V gene: TRBV30
CDR3 length: 16
CDR3 protein: CAWSVPTGGGYNEQFF
CDR3 DNA: TGTGCCTGGAGTGTACCGACCGGGGGTGGATACAATGAGCAGTTCTTC

D gene: .
J gene: TRBJ2-7
clone size: .
V gene: TRBV2
CDR3 length: 15
CDR3 protein: CASSGRERKIYEQYF
CDR3 DNA: TGTGCCAGCAGTGGACGGGAGCGGAAAATCTACGAGCAGTACTTC

D gene: TRBD1
J gene: TRBJ1-1
clone size: .
V gene: TRBV5-6
CDR3 length: 15
CDR3 protein: CASSNPPTGDTEAFF
CDR3 DNA: TGTGCCAGCAGCAACCCCCCAACAGGGGACACTGAAGCTTTCTTT

D gene: TRBD1
J gene: TRBJ1-3
clone size: medium-sized
V gene: TRBV9
CDR3 length: 16
CDR3 protein: CASSNGQGWVGNTIYF
CDR3 DNA: TGTGCCAGCAGCAACGGACAGGGTTGGGTTGGAAACACCATATATTTT

D gene: TRBD2
J gene: TRBJ2-1
clone size: few
V gene: TRBV18
CDR3 length: 14
CDR3 protein: CASSPGLAADEQFF
CDR3 DNA: TGTGCCAGCTCACCCGGACTAGCCGCAGATGAGCAGTTCTTC

D gene: TRBD2
J gene: TRBJ2-5
clone size: .
V gene: TRBV7-2
CDR3 length: 15
CDR3 protein: CASSLYTSEGETQYF
CDR3 DNA: TGTGCCAGCAGCTTATATACTAGCGAGGGTGAGACCCAGTACTTC

D gene: .
J gene: TRBJ1-5
clone size: .
V gene: TRBV27
CDR3 length: 16
CDR3 protein: CASSLWSGGSNQPQHF
CDR3 DNA: TGTGCCAGCAGTTTGTGGTCTGGGGGCAGCAATCAGCCCCAGCATTTT

D gene: .
J gene: TRBJ1-1
clone size: .
V gene: TRBV5-1
CDR3 length: 15
CDR3 protein: CASRPTGSMNTEAFF
CDR3 DNA: TGCGCCAGCAGGCCAACCGGGAGCATGAACACTGAAGCTTTCTTT

D gene: .
J gene: TRBJ1-1
clone size: .
V gene: TRBV11-2
CDR3 length: 15
CDR3 protein: CASSYPDTMNTEAFF
CDR3 DNA: TGTGCCAGCAGCTACCCTGATACTATGAACACTGAAGCTTTCTTT

D gene: TRBD1
J gene: TRBJ1-5
clone size: .
V gene: TRBV7-3
CDR3 length: 13
CDR3 protein: CASSQGQGRPQHF
CDR3 DNA: TGTGCCAGCAGCCAAGGACAGGGGAGGCCCCAGCATTTT

D gene: .
J gene: TRBJ2-3
clone size: .
V gene: TRBV27
CDR3 length: 13
CDR3 protein: CASHYVVGGTQYF
CDR3 DNA: TGTGCCAGCCATTACGTTGTGGGGGGTACGCAGTATTTT

D gene: .
J gene: TRBJ2-7
clone size: .
V gene: TRBV28
CDR3 length: 15
CDR3 protein: CASSSETGRWYEQYF
CDR3 DNA: TGTGCCAGCAGTTCAGAGACCGGGCGGTGGTACGAGCAGTACTTC

D gene: TRBD1
J gene: TRBJ1-4
clone size: .
V gene: TRBV27
CDR3 length: 13
CDR3 protein: CASRDRNNEKLFF
CDR3 DNA: TGTGCCAGCAGGGACAGGAATAATGAAAAACTGTTTTTT

D gene: .
J gene: TRBJ2-7
clone size: .
V gene: TRBV30
CDR3 length: 16
CDR3 protein: CAWSVLSGLGSYEQYF
CDR3 DNA: TGTGCCTGGAGTGTACTATCCGGGCTCGGCTCCTACGAGCAGTACTTC

D gene: .
J gene: TRBJ2-7
clone size: once
V gene: TRBV14
CDR3 length: 12
CDR3 protein: CASSRASYEQYF
CDR3 DNA: TGTGCCAGCAGCCGCGCCTCCTACGAGCAGTACTTC

D gene: TRBD1
J gene: TRBJ2-4
clone size: .
V gene: TRBV19
CDR3 length: 14
CDR3 protein: CASSTYDRGNIQYF
CDR3 DNA: TGTGCCAGTAGTACGTACGACAGGGGAAACATTCAGTACTTC

D gene: .
J gene: TRBJ2-7
clone size: .
V gene: TRBV25-1
CDR3 length: 15
CDR3 protein: CASSEWSDLFYEQYF
CDR3 DNA: TGTGCCAGCAGTGAATGGTCGGACCTATTCTACGAGCAGTACTTC

D gene: .
J gene: TRBJ2-5
clone size: .
V gene: TRBV29-1
CDR3 length: 12
CDR3 protein: CSVDVRRETQYF
CDR3 DNA: TGCAGCGTGGACGTGCGCCGAGAGACCCAGTACTTC

D gene: .
J gene: TRBJ1-6
clone size: once
V gene: TRBV6-6
CDR3 length: 12
CDR3 protein: CASSYRGSPLHF
CDR3 DNA: TGTGCCAGCAGTTACAGGGGTTCACCCCTCCACTTT

D gene: TRBD1
J gene: TRBJ2-3
clone size: .
V gene: TRBV27
CDR3 length: 17
CDR3 protein: CASQPLFGTGSTDTQYF
CDR3 DNA: TGTGCCAGCCAGCCTCTTTTCGGGACAGGAAGCACAGATACGCAGTATTTT

D gene: .
J gene: TRBJ1-5
clone size: .
V gene: TRBV7-9
CDR3 length: 17
CDR3 protein: CASSQISGVYSNQPQHF
CDR3 DNA: TGTGCCAGCAGCCAAATCTCGGGAGTCTATAGCAATCAGCCCCAGCATTTT

D gene: .
J gene: TRBJ1-4
clone size: .
V gene: TRBV5-6
CDR3 length: 16
CDR3 protein: CASSSGWGDYNEKLFF
CDR3 DNA: TGTGCCAGCAGCTCAGGTTGGGGGGATTATAATGAAAAACTGTTTTTT

D gene: .
J gene: TRBJ2-3
clone size: .
V gene: TRBV29-1
CDR3 length: 12
CDR3 protein: CSVGVAADTQYF
CDR3 DNA: TGCAGCGTTGGGGTAGCTGCAGATACGCAGTATTTT

D gene: TRBD2
J gene: TRBJ2-3
clone size: once
V gene: TRBV11-1
CDR3 length: 17
CDR3 protein: CASSSPLLAGVTDTQYF
CDR3 DNA: TGTGCCAGCAGCTCACCACTACTAGCGGGGGTCACAGATACGCAGTATTTT

D gene: TRBD1
J gene: TRBJ1-2
clone size: .
V gene: TRBV4-3
CDR3 length: 14
CDR3 protein: CASSQMTGSYGYTF
CDR3 DNA: TGCGCCAGCAGCCAAATGACAGGGAGCTATGGCTACACCTTC

D gene: TRBD1
J gene: TRBJ1-1
clone size: .
V gene: TRBV7-2
CDR3 length: 14
CDR3 protein: CASSLKGQGTEAFF
CDR3 DNA: TGTGCCAGCAGCTTAAAGGGACAGGGCACTGAAGCTTTCTTT

D gene: .
J gene: TRBJ1-2
clone size: .
V gene: TRBV5-1
CDR3 length: 13
CDR3 protein: CASSPRSGDGYTF
CDR3 DNA: TGCGCCAGCAGCCCCCGGTCGGGGGATGGCTACACCTTC

D gene: .
J gene: TRBJ2-1
clone size: .
V gene: TRBV25-1
CDR3 length: 11
CDR3 protein: CASSGYNEQFF
CDR3 DNA: TGTGCCAGCAGCGGCTACAATGAGCAGTTCTTC

D gene: .
J gene: TRBJ1-1
clone size: .
V gene: TRBV4-2
CDR3 length: 14
CDR3 protein: CASSQGRGGTEAFF
CDR3 DNA: TGTGCCAGCAGCCAAGGGCGTGGCGGCACTGAAGCTTTCTTT

D gene: TRBD1
J gene: TRBJ1-5
clone size: .
V gene: TRBV7-8
CDR3 length: 14
CDR3 protein: CASSSQGFNQPQHF
CDR3 DNA: TGTGCCAGCAGCTCACAGGGGTTCAATCAGCCCCAGCATTTT

D gene: TRBD2
J gene: TRBJ2-1
clone size: .
V gene: TRBV19
CDR3 length: 14
CDR3 protein: CASSIEILAGKQFF
CDR3 DNA: TGTGCCAGTAGTATAGAGATACTAGCGGGCAAGCAGTTCTTC

D gene: .
J gene: TRBJ1-2
clone size: .
V gene: TRBV7-8
CDR3 length: 14
CDR3 protein: CASSPGQANYGYTF
CDR3 DNA: TGTGCCAGCAGCCCCGGACAAGCTAACTATGGCTACACCTTC

D gene: TRBD2
J gene: TRBJ2-7
clone size: .
V gene: TRBV4-1
CDR3 length: 15
CDR3 protein: CASSQELAGIHEQYF
CDR3 DNA: TGCGCCAGCAGCCAAGAGCTAGCGGGCATCCACGAGCAGTACTTC